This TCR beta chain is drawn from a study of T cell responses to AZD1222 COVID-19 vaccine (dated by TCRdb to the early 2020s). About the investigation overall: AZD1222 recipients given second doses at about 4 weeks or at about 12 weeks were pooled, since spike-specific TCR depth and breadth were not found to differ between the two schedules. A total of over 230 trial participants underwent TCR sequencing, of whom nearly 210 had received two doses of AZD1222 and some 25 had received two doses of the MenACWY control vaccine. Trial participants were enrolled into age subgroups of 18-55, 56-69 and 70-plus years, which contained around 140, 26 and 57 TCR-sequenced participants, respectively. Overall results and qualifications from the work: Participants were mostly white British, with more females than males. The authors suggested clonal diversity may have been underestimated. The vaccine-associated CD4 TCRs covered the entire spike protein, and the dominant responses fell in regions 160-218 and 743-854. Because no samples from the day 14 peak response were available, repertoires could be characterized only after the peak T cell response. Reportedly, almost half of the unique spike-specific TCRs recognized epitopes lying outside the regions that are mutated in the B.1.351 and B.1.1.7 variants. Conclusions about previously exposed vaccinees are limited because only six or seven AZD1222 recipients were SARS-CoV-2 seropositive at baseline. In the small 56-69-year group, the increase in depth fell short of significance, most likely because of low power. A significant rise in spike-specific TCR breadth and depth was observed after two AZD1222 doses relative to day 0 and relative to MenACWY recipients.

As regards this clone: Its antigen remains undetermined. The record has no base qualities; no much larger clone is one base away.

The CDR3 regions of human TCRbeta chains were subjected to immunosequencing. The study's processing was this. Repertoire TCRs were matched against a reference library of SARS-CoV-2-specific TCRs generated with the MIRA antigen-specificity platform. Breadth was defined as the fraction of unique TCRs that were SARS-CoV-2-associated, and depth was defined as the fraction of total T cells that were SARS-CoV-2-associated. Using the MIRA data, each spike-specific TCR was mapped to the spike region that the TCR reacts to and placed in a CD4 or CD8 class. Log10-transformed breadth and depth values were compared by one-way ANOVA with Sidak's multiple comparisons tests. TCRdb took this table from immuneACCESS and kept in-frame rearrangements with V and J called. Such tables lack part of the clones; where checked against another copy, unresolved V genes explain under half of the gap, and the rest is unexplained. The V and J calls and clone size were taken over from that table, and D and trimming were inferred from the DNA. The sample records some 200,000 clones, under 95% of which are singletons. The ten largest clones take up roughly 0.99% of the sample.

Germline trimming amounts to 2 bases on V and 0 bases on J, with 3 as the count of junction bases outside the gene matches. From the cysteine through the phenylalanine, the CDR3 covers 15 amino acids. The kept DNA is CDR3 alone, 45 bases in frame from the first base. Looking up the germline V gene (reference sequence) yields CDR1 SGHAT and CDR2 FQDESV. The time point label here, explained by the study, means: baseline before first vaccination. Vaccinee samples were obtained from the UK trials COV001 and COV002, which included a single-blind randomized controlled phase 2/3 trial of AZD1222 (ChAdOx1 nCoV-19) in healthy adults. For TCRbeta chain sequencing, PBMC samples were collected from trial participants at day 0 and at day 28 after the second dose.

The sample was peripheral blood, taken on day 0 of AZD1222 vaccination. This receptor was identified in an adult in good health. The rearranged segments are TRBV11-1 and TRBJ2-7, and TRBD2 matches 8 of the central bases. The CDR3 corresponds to CASSLPGGPSYEQYF. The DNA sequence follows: TGTGCCAGCAGCTTACCGGGAGGGCCCTCCTACGAGCAGTACTTC.